These 18 T cell receptor beta chains came from one sample sequenced in a study of blood T cell repertoires in COVID-19. Produced via immunoSEQ multiplex PCR; TCRdb's table is partial and in-frame only. The sample lists over 200,000 clones; approximately 90% were seen once. Sequencing input: PBMCs or T cells enriched from blood (not recorded which). The receptors stem from a man between 40 and 49 years old who had recovered from COVID-19.

The V and J genes are TRBV5-1 and TRBJ1-1; perhaps TRBD1 as D (6 bases). In germline, CDR1 is SGHRS, CDR2 YFSETQ. Trimming removed 2 bases at V and 1 base at J, with 18 bases between. CDR3 size: 17 residues. The CDR3 loop is CASSFLSQGYGNTEAFF. The CDR3 coding sequence is TGCGCCAGCAGCTTCTTAAGTCAGGGGTATGGGAACACTGAAGCTTTCTTT.

The chain joins TRBV27 to TRBJ1-2, with D unclear. This CDR3 is built from 16 residues. Germline CDR1 MNHEY, CDR2 SMNVEV (reference sequence). Trimming shortened V by 0 bases and J by 4 bases, and 15 bases separated the two germline ends. The chain's CDR3 is CASSLSNSQPGYGYTF. CDR3 coding DNA: TGTGCCAGCAGTTTATCGAACAGTCAGCCAGGCTATGGCTACACCTTC.

The chain joins TRBV2 to TRBJ2-7, with 11 nucleotides matching TRBD2. Germline CDR1 SNHLY, CDR2 FYNNEI. V shed 2 bases, J shed 1 base, and the junction held 7 bases outside the gene matches. The CDR3 length is 17 residues. The CDR3 region is CASSESWASGRSYEQYF. The CDR3 DNA follows: TGTGCCAGCAGTGAAAGTTGGGCTAGCGGGAGGTCCTACGAGCAGTACTTC.

The V and J genes are TRBV4-1 and TRBJ2-2; maybe TRBD2 (6 bases). V was trimmed by 2 bases and J by 2 bases, leaving 12 bases between them. The CDR3 has 16 amino acids. The germline V gene encodes CDR1 MGHRA and CDR2 YSYEKL. CDR3 in amino acids: CASSQRVAENTGELFF. CDR3 DNA: TGCGCCAGCAGCCAAAGGGTAGCGGAAAACACCGGGGAGCTGTTTTTT.

The rearrangement uses TRBV2 and TRBJ1-5, with D perhaps TRBD1 (5 bases). This CDR3 has 14 amino acids. V was trimmed by 3 bases and J by 4 bases, leaving 10 bases between them. Germline V gene sequence: CDR1 SNHLY, CDR2 FYNNEI. The CDR3 loop reads CASSDRQGNQPQHF. CDR3 nucleotide sequence: TGTGCCAGCAGTGACCGGCAGGGTAATCAGCCCCAGCATTTT.

This rearrangement joins TRBV2 to TRBJ1-5, with TRBD1 identical over 7 bases. CDR3 length: 16 residues. The germline V gene encodes CDR1 SNHLY and CDR2 FYNNEI. V lost 8 bases to trimming and J lost 2 bases; unmatched junction nucleotides: 12. The CDR3 protein is CASQGDPGVGNQPQHF. CDR3 DNA sequence: TGTGCCAGCCAGGGGGACCCCGGAGTGGGCAATCAGCCCCAGCATTTT. The whole variable domain, remainder taken from reference TRBV2 and TRBJ1-5, is EPEVTQTPSHQVTQMGQEVILRCVPISNHLYFYWYRQILGQKVEFLVSFYNNEISEKSEIFDDQFSVERPDGSNFTLKIRSTKLEDSAMYFCASQGDPGVGNQPQHFGDGTRLSIL.

This chain connects TRBV2 to TRBJ2-2; 7 nucleotides line up with TRBD1. Germline CDR1 reads SNHLY; CDR2 reads FYNNEI. The CDR3 covers 17 residues. After removal of 6 bases from V and 5 bases from J, the junction contained 15 bases not matched to a gene. The CDR3 here is CASRNYRGVVGTGELFF. CDR3 sequence (DNA): TGTGCCAGCAGGAATTACAGGGGTGTGGTTGGAACCGGGGAGCTGTTTTTT.

V and J are TRBV9 and TRBJ1-5; 7 nucleotides line up with TRBD1. The CDR3 length is 15 residues. The germline V gene encodes CDR1 SGDLS and CDR2 YYNGEE. Trimming cost V 3 bases and J 2 bases; bases outside gene matches: 5. This CDR3 is CASSAGGYGNQPQHF. The CDR3 nucleotides are TGTGCCAGCAGCGCAGGGGGGTATGGCAATCAGCCCCAGCATTTT.

This chain connects TRBV5-8 to TRBJ2-3; 9 bases agree with TRBD1. This CDR3 has 16 residues. Germline trimming cut 4 bases from V and 2 bases from J; bases unmatched to any gene: 8. CDR1 is SGHTS, CDR2 YDEGEE, per germline. The CDR3, as DNA: TGTGCCAGCAGCCTCCCCCGGGACAGGGTCACAGATACGCAGTATTTT. Encoded protein: CASSLPRDRVTDTQYF.

This chain connects TRBV5-6 to TRBJ2-7, with 8 bases matching TRBD2. This CDR3 has 15 amino acids. Per germline, CDR1 SGHDT and CDR2 YYEEEE. V gave up 1 base and J gave up 7 bases; unmatched junction bases: 10. The CDR3 spells CASSLISGSLWEQYF. DNA for the CDR3: TGTGCCAGCAGCTTGATCAGCGGGAGTCTGTGGGAGCAGTACTTC.

V is TRBV28 and J is TRBJ2-1, with D possibly TRBD2 on 6 matching bases. The CDR3 has 16 amino acids. Looked up from germline, CDR1 is MDHEN and CDR2 is SYDVKM. V was trimmed by 2 bases and J by 7 bases, leaving 18 bases between them. The CDR3 protein is CASSLSRVWGVNEQFF. CDR3 bases: TGTGCCAGCAGTTTAAGCCGCGTTTGGGGGGTAAATGAGCAGTTCTTC.

This chain joins TRBV3-1 (or the pseudogene TRBV3-2) and TRBJ2-3, with a tentative D call TRBD2 (5 bases). This CDR3 contains 15 residues. The germline gives CDR1 LGHDT, CDR2 YNNKEL (reference sequence). Trimming shortened V by 1 base and J by 6 bases, and 14 bases separated the two germline ends. This CDR3 reads CASSQGGLAGDTQYF. CDR3 DNA: TGTGCCAGCAGCCAAGGAGGGCTAGCCGGGGATACGCAGTATTTT.

This chain links TRBV9 with TRBJ1-2; D gene unclear. Trimming cost V 0 bases and J 5 bases, with 17 bases left between them. Per germline, CDR1 SGDLS and CDR2 YYNGEE. The CDR3 is 16 residues long. The CDR3: CASSVGTRRAGYGYTF. The CDR3 DNA is TGTGCCAGCAGCGTAGGGACCAGGCGGGCTGGTTATGGCTACACCTTC.

V usage is TRBV19 and J usage is TRBJ1-5; the D is unclear. V was pared by 2 bases and J by 2 bases, with 19 bases between. Germline lookup yields CDR1 LNHDA and CDR2 SQIVND (reference sequence). The CDR3 runs to 18 residues. CDR3 protein: CASSIPHGGPAGNQPQHF. The DNA for the CDR3 is TGTGCCAGTAGTATACCCCACGGAGGACCGGCAGGCAATCAGCCCCAGCATTTT.

The chain couples TRBV19 to TRBJ1-1; TRBD1 matches 8 bases. The CDR3 sequence is 15 residues long. The germline CDR1 and CDR2 sequences are LNHDA and SQIVND (reference sequence). J gave up 3 bases and V 5 bases, and 8 bases lay outside the gene matches. The CDR3 is CASSALDRGDTEAFF. CDR3 coding DNA: TGTGCCAGTAGTGCCCTAGACAGGGGTGACACTGAAGCTTTCTTT.

This rearrangement joins TRBV7-2 to TRBJ1-1; D is possibly TRBD1 (6 bases). Looked up from germline, CDR1 is SGHTA and CDR2 is FQGNSA. Between the trimmed V and J ends, which lost 5 bases and 3 bases, there was a span of 13 bases. The CDR3 is made up of 14 amino acids. The CDR3, as DNA: TGTGCCAGCAGCCGGAGACAGGTTGACACTGAAGCTTTCTTT. Translating gives CASSRRQVDTEAFF.

The chain has TRBV4-3 and TRBJ2-7, with 10 bases identical to TRBD1. The V gene's germline CDR1 is LGHNA and CDR2 YSLEER. This CDR3 is 15 amino acids long. Trimming at V came to 2 bases and at J to 2 bases, leaving 3 bases not matched to a gene. CDR3 DNA sequence: TGCGCCAGCAGCCAACGGACAGGGGGTACCTACGAGCAGTACTTC. This gives the protein CASSQRTGGTYEQYF.

The chain combines TRBV6-5 with TRBJ2-7; 7 nucleotides agree with TRBD1. The CDR3 loop spans 15 amino acids. The V gene end was trimmed by 3 bases and the J gene end by 5 bases; junction bases not matched to a gene: 10. The germline V gene encodes CDR1 MNHEY and CDR2 SVGAGI. CDR3 nucleotides: TGTGCCAGCAGTTATCTGAGGGGGCGGGCGAACGAGCAGTACTTC. Its protein is CASSYLRGRANEQYF.